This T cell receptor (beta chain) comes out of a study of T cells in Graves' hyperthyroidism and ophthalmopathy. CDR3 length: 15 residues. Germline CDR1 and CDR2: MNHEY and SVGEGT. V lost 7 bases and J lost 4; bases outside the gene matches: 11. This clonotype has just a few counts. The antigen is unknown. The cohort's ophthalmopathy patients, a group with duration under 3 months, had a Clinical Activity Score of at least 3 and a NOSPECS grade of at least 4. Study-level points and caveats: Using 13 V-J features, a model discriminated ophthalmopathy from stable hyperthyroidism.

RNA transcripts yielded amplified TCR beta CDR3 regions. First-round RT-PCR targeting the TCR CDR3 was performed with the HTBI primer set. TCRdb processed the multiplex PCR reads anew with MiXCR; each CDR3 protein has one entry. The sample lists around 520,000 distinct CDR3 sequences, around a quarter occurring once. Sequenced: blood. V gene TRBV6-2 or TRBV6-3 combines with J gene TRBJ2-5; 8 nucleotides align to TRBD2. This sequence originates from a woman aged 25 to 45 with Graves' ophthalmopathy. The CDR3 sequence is CASTPSGGARETQYF. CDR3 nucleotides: TGTGCCAGCACCCCTTCCGGGGGGGCACGAGAGACCCAGTACTTC.